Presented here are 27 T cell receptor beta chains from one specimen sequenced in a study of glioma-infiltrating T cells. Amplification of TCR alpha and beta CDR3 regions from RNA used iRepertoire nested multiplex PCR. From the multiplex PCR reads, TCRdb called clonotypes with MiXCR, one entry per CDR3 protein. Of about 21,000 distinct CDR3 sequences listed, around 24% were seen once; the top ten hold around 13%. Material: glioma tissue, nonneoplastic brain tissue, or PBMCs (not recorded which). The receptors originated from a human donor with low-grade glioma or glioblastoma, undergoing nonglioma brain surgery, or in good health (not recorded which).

Written as DNA, the CDR3 is TGTGCCAGCAGCCGCATACAGGGATCAACCGGGGAGCTGTTTTTT. It translates to CASSRIQGSTGELFF. The chain carries TRBV7-2 and TRBJ2-2, with D perhaps TRBD1 (6 bases). The CDR3 has 15 residues. V gave up 5 bases and J gave up 5 bases, with 15 bases separating them. Germline loops: CDR1 SGHTA, CDR2 FQGNSA.

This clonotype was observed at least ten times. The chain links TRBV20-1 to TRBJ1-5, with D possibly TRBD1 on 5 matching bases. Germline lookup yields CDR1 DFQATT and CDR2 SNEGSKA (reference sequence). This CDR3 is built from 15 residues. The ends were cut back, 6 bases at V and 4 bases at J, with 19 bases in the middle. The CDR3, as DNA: TGCAGTGCCCCCCGGGTGGGGCCCGGGAATCAGCCCCAGCATTTT. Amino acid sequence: CSAPRVGPGNQPQHF.

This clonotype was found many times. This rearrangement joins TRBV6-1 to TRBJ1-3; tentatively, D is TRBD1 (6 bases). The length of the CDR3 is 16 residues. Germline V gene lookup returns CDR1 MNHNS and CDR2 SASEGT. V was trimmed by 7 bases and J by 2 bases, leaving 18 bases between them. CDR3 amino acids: CASKQGYSSPGNTIYF. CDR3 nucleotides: TGTGCCAGCAAACAGGGTTACAGTAGTCCTGGAAACACCATATATTTT.

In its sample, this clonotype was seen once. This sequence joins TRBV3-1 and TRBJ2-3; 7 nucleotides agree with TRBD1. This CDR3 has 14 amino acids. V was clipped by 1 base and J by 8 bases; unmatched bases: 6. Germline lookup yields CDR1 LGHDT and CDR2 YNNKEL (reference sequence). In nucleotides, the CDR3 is TGTGCCAGCAGCCAAGTGACCAGGGGGTGTACGCAGTATTTT. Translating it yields CASSQVTRGCTQYF.

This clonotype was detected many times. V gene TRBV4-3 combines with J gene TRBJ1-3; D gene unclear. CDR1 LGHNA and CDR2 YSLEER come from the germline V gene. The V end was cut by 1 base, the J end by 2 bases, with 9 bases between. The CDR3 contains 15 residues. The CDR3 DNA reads TGCGCCAGCAGCCAAGGGTTAGCAGCTGGAAACACCATATATTTT. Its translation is CASSQGLAAGNTIYF.

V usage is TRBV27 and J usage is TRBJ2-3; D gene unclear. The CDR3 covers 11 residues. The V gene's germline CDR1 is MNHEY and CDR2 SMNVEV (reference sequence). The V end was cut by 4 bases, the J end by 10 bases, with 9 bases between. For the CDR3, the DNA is TGTGCCAGCAGTTCCCCGGATGCGCAGTATTTT. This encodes CASSSPDAQYF.

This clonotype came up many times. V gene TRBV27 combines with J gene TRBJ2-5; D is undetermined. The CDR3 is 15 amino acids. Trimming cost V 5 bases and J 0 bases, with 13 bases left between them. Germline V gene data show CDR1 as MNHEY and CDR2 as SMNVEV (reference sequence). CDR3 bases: TGTGCCAGCAGTCCGCGTAGAGGATACCAAGAGACCCAGTACTTC. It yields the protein CASSPRRGYQETQYF.

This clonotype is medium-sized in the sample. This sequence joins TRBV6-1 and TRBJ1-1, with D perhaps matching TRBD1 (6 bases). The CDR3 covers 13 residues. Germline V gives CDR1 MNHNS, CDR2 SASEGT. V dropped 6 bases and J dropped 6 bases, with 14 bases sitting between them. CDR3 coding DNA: TGTGCCAGCAGCCCGCAGGGGTACCCTGAAGCTTTCTTT. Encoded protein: CASSPQGYPEAFF.

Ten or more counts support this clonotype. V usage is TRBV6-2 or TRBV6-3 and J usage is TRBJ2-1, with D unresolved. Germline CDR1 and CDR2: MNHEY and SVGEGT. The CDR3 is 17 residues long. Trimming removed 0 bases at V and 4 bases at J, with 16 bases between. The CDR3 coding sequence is TGTGCCAGCAGTTACTCGAAAGAGGACGGGCTTTACAATGAGCAGTTCTTC. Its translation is CASSYSKEDGLYNEQFF.

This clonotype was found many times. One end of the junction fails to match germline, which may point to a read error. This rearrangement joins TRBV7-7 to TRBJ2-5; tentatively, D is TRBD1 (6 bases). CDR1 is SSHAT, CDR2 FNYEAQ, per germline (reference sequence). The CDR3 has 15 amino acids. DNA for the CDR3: TGTGCTAGCAGCTTAGGGACACCCATGGGGGAGACCCAGTACTTC. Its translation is CASSLGTPMGETQYF.

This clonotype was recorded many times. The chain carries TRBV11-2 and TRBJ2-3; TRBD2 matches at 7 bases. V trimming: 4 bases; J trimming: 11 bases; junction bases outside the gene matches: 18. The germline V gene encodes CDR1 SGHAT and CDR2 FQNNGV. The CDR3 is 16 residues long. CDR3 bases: TGTGCCAGCAGCTCCCTCCGTGAGCGGGGCCAGATGAAGCAGTATTTT. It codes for CASSSLRERGQMKQYF.

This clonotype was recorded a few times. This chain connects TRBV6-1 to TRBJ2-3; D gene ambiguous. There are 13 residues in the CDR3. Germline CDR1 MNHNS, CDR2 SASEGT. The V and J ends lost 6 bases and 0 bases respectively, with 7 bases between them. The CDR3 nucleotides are TGTGCCAGCAGGCCACCTAGCACAGATACGCAGTATTTT. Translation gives CASRPPSTDTQYF.

CDR3 bases: TGCGCCAGCAGCCAAGATCGAGCCGGGTTCCGGGAGCTGTTTTTT. It translates to CASSQDRAGFRELFF. This chain connects TRBV4-3 to TRBJ2-2, with unresolved D. Per germline, CDR1 LGHNA and CDR2 YSLEER. The CDR3 covers 15 residues. V gave up 0 bases and J gave up 9 bases, with 14 bases separating them.

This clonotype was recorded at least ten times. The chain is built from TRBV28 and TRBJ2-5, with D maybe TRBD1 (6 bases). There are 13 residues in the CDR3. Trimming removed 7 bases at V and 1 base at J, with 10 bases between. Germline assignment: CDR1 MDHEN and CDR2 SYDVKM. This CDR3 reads CASKTGLQETQYF. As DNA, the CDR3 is TGTGCCAGCAAAACAGGGCTCCAAGAGACCCAGTACTTC.

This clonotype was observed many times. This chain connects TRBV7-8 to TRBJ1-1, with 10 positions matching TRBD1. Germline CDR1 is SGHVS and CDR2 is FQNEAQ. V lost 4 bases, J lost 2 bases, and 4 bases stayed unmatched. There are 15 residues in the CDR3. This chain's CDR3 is CASSYRDRGNTEAFF. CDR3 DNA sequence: TGTGCCAGCAGCTACCGGGACAGGGGCAACACTGAAGCTTTCTTT.

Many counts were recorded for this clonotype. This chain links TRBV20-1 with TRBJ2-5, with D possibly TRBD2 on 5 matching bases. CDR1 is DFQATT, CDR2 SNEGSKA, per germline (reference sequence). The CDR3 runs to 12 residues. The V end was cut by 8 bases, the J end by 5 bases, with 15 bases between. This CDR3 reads CSPSESGETQYF. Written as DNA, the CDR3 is TGCAGTCCCTCGGAATCGGGGGAGACCCAGTACTTC.

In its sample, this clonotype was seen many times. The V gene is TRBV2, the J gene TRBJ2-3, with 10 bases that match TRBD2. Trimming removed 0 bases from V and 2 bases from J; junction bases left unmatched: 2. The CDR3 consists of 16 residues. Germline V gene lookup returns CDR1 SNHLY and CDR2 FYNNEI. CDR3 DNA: TGTGCCAGCAGTGAAGCAGCGGGGGGGGACACAGATACGCAGTATTTT. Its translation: CASSEAAGGDTDTQYF.

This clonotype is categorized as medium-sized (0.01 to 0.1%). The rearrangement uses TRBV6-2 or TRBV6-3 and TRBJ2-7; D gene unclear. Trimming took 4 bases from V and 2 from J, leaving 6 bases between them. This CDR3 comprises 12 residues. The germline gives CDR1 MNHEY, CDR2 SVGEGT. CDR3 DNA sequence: TGTGCCAGCAGTTTCGACACCTACGAGCAGTACTTC. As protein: CASSFDTYEQYF.

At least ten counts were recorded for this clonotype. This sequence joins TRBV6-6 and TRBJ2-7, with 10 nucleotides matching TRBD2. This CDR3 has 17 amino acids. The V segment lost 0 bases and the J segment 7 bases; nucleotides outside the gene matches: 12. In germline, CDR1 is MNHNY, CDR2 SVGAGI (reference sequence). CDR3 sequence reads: CASSYSILAGAAGEQYF. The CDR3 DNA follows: TGTGCCAGCAGTTACTCGATCCTAGCGGGGGCCGCGGGGGAGCAGTACTTC.

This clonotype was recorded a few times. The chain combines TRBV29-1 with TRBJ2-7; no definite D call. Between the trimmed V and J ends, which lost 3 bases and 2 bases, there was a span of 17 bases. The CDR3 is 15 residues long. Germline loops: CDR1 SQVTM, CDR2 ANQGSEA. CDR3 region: CSVEGLGSSPYEQYF. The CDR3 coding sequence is TGCAGCGTTGAGGGTCTGGGGTCTAGTCCCTACGAGCAGTACTTC.

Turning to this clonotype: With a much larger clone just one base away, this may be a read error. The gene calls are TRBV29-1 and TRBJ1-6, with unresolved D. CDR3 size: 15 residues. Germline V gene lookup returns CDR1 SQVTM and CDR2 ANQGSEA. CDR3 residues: CSSRLVGKYNSPLQF. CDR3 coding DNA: TGCAGCTCGCGTCTCGTCGGAAAATATAATTCACCCCTCCAATTT.

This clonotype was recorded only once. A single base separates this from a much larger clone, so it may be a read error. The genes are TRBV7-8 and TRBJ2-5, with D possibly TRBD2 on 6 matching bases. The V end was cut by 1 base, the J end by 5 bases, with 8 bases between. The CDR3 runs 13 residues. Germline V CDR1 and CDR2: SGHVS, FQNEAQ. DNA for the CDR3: TGTGCCAGCAGCTTAGGACTAGAGGAGACCCAGTACTTC. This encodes CASSLGLEETQYF. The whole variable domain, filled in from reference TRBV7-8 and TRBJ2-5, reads GAGVSQSPRYKVAKRGQDVALRCDPISGHVSLFWYQQALGQGPEFLTYFQNEAQLDKSGLPSDRFFAERPEGSVSTLKIQRTQQEDSAVYLCASSLGLEETQYFGPGTRLLVL.

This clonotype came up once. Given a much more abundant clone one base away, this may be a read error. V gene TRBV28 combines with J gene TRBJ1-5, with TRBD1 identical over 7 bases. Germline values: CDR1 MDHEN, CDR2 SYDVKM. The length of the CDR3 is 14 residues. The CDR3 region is CGSRQDRLNQPQHF. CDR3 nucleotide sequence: TGTGGCAGCAGACAGGACAGGCTCAATCAGCCCCAGCATTTT.

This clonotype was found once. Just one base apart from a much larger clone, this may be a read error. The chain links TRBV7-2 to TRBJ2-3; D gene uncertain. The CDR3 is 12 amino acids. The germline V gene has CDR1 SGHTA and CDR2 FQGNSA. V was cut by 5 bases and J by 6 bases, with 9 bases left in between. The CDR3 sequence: CASSPSVDTQYF. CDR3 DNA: TGTGCCAGCAGCCCGTCAGTGGATACGCAGTATTTT.

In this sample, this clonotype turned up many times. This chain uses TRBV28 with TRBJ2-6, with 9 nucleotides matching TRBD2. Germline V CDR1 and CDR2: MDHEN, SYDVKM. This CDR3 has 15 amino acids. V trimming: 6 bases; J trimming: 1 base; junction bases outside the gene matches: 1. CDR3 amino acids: CASRAGGSGANVLTF. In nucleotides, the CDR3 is TGTGCCAGCAGGGCGGGGGGGTCTGGGGCCAACGTCCTGACTTTC.

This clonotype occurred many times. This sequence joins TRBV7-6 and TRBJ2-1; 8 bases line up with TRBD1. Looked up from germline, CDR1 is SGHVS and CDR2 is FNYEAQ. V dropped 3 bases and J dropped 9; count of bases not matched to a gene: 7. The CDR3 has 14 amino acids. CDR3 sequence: CASSFGRGPGEQFF. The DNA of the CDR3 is TGTGCCAGCAGCTTTGGCAGGGGGCCGGGTGAGCAGTTCTTC.

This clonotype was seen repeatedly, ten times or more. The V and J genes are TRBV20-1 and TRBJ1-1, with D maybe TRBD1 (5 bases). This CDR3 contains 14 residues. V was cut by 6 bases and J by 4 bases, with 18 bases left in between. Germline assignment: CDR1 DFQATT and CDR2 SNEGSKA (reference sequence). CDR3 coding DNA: TGCAGTGCGCCTGCCGGGGCAGTAGGCACTGAAGCTTTCTTT. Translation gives CSAPAGAVGTEAFF.